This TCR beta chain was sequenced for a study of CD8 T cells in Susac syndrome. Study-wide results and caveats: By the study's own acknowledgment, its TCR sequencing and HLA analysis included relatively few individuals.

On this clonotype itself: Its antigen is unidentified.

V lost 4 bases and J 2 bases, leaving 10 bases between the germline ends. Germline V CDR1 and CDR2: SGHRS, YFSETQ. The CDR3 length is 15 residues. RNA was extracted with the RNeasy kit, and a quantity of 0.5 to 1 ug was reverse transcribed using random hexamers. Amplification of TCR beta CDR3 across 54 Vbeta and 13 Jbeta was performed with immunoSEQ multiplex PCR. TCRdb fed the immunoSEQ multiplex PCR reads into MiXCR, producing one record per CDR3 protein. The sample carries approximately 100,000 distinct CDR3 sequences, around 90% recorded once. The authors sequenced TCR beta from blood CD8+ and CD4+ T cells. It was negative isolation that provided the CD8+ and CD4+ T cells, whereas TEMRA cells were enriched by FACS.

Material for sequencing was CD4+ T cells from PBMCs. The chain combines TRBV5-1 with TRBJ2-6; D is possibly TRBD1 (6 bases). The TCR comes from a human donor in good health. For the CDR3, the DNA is TGCGCCAGCAGCCTACAGGGAACTGGGGCCAACGTCCTGACTTTC. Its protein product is CASSLQGTGANVLTF.